This TCR beta chain was recovered during a study of blood T cells in healthy people across ages. Study information: About one barcoded TCR beta cDNA was captured per two T cells.

Findings and caveats of the study: The long-lived group displayed more naive CD4+ cells, plus higher diversity, than the aged donors did. Unsorted PBMCs ruled out conclusive naive versus antigen-experienced comparison. As age increased, TCR beta diversity per million T cells fell in a roughly linear fashion.

A word on this clonotype: Antigen specificity is unknown.

The CDR3 loop spans 15 amino acids. V lost 6 bases to trimming and J lost 7 bases; unmatched junction nucleotides: 8. Germline V gene data show CDR1 as SNHLY and CDR2 as FYNNEI. It was with a sample-barcoded 5' primer and a J-beta primer mix that a second PCR of roughly 6 to 12 cycles was run. TCRdb independently ran MiXCR on the 5' RACE reads; one entry per CDR3 protein. The table includes fewer than 1.5 million distinct CDR3 sequences, roughly 40% detected once. The TCR was taken from a woman under 30 in good health. This rearrangement joins TRBV2 to TRBJ1-6, with 8 bases that match TRBD1. Sequenced material: blood. The CDR3 nucleotides read TGTGCCAGCAGAGACGGGGGGACAGGCAATTCACCCCTCCACTTT. Its translation: CASRDGGTGNSPLHF.